This record covers a single T cell receptor (beta chain). TCRdb keeps only in-frame clones here, not all; method: immunoSEQ multiplex PCR. The profile shows 150,000 to 200,000 clones, approximately 94% of them singletons. The sample originates from a study of control samples from healthy donors and cancer patients. V dropped 5 bases and J dropped 6 bases, with 14 bases sitting between them. The CDR3 runs 14 residues. Per germline, CDR1 SEHNR and CDR2 FQNEAQ (reference sequence). This sequence joins TRBV7-9 and TRBJ1-5; no clear D. The receptor's source is a woman between 18 and 29 years old in good health. Sequencing input: blood. The CDR3 loop is CASSGGPRGQPQHF. The DNA of the CDR3 is TGTGCCAGCAGCGGAGGGCCCCGGGGTCAGCCCCAGCATTTT.